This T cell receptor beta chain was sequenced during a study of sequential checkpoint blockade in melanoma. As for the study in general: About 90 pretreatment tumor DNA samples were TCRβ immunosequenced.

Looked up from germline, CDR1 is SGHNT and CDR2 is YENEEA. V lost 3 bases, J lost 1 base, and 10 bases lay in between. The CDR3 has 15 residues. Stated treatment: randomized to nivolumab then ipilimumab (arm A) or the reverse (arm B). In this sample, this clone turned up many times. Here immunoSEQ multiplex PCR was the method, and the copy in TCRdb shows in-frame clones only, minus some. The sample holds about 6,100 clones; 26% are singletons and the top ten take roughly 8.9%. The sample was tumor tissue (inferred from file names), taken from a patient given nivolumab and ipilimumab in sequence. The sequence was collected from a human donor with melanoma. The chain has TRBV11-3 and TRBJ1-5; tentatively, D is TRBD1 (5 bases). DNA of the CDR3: TGTGCCAGCAGCTTGGGGCAGTCAAGCAATCAGCCCCAGCATTTT. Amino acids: CASSLGQSSNQPQHF.